This entry features one T cell receptor (beta chain) sequence. The antigen this receptor binds is unknown. No qualities accompany the bases; no much larger clone lies one base away. At the junction V is shortened by 0 bases and J by 4 bases, with 6 bases in between. The CDR3 numbers 13 residues from cysteine through phenylalanine. Only the CDR3 DNA is retained, 39 bases long and in frame from the first base. Sequences SGHAT (CDR1) and FQNNGV (CDR2) are obtained from the germline V gene. The sample belongs to a study of shared clonotypes between healthy human individuals (dated by TCRdb to 2019 to 2021). Concerning the study at large: The cohort comprised a couple of women and a few men aged 18 to 49 years. To estimate repertoire size and how much clonotype sharing occurs between individuals, the study deeply sequenced the blood TCR repertoires of 4 to 6 healthy adults. To increase sequencing depth and limit assay-specific biases, different laboratories used diverse techniques to prepare libraries and sequence TCR repertoires. Per donor, leukapheresis produced somewhere between about 0.9 and 9.5 billion PBMCs. The paper as a whole reports these results and caveats: Sampling was limited to blood, and TCR repertoires in tissue likely differ from TCR repertoires in blood. Because the study included a small number of donors, the genetic and exposure-history diversity represented was limited. Pairwise subsampling indicated that sequencing depth was expected to affect the degree of clonotype sharing among donors.

The donors were healthy, HIV-negative adults with no recently reported acute infections or vaccinations. All donors were Caucasian adults living in Nashville, Tennessee, USA. For unsorted samples, 90 million or so PBMCs were counted and genomic DNA was extracted with the QIAamp DNA Blood Mini kit. Blood was collected by leukapheresis, and PBMCs were isolated by Ficoll-Histopaque density gradient centrifugation and then cryopreserved in liquid nitrogen vapor phase. Using the deep immunoSEQ assay, TCR CDR3 regions were amplified from genomic DNA by multiplex PCR. For each cell subset, the extracted genomic DNA was distributed evenly across all wells of several immunoSEQ 96-well plates, and each plate served as one replicate. For unsorted PBMC, around 0.3 ug genomic DNA, equal to 30,000 or so T cell genomes, was loaded into each replicate PCR. Unsorted PBMC genomic DNA was sequenced across ten immunoSEQ deep assay plates. Purified libraries were quantified with a Qubit 3.0 fluorometer, sized on a Bioanalyzer 2100, and re-quantified with the KAPA Library Quantification kit. Every immunoSEQ 96-well plate was sequenced on a dedicated single-read 150-cycle Illumina NextSeq 550 flow cell. The paper's data handling went like this. Because the immunoSEQ output included only junctional sequences and no quality scores, the filtering could not be the same as the filtering used for full-length reads. Sequences were annotated with PyIR, a Python wrapper for IgBLAST v1.9, using IMGT germline references to assign V/J genes and CDR3. Reads were removed for weak V/J assignments (E-value above 1e-6), missing CDR3, stop codons, out-of-frame junctions, or ambiguous translated residues. V3J clonotypes were defined as sequences sharing the same inferred V gene, J gene, and CDR3 amino acid sequence. Percentage overlap between repertoires was computed as shared unique clonotypes divided by the size of the smaller repertoire. Three approaches were used to assess repertoire richness: RTK rarefaction, the Chao1 estimator, and Recon v2.1 estimates of unobserved clonotypes. In TCRdb, the immuneACCESS table is reduced to in-frame sequences with V and J assigned. These tables do not hold every clone; where another copy was compared, an unresolved V gene accounts for under half, and the others remain unexplained. That table furnishes V, J and clone size, whereas the DNA furnished D and trimming. This sample holds about half a million clones; over 60% were observed only once. The top ten clones comprise around 12% of the sample.

The material sequenced was PBMCs. The chain employs TRBV11-2 and TRBJ1-2, with no reliable assignment of the D segment. The source is a woman aged 40 to 55 in good health. Some clones in this sample may be carry-over from other donors' samples. The nucleotide sequence is TGTGCCAGCAGCTTAGAGGATTCCTATGGCTACACCTTC. Its protein reads: CASSLEDSYGYTF.